Each of the 9 T cell receptor beta chains below was sequenced from the same sample in a study of blood T cell repertoires in COVID-19. Libraries were prepared by immunoSEQ multiplex PCR; TCRdb keeps only in-frame clonotypes and omits some of them. Among 270,000 or so clones, roughly 91% were seen once, and the ten largest hold approximately 4.2%. The sequencing input was peripheral blood. The receptor set was obtained from a man aged 35-49 years with acute or convalescent COVID-19.

The chain uses TRBV10-3 and TRBJ2-7; 7 bases line up with TRBD1. The CDR3 runs to 14 residues. Germline trimming cut 6 bases from V and 1 base from J; bases unmatched to any gene: 6. The germline V gene has CDR1 ENHRY and CDR2 SYGVKD. In DNA form, the CDR3 reads TGTGCCATCAGACCGACAGGGCCGTCCTACGAGCAGTACTTC. Amino acid sequence: CAIRPTGPSYEQYF.

The chain joins TRBV5-1 to TRBJ1-4; a possible D gene is TRBD1 (6 bases). The CDR3 is 14 residues long. V was trimmed by 0 bases and J by 5 bases, leaving 8 bases between them. Per the germline V gene, CDR1 is SGHRS and CDR2 is YFSETQ. The DNA of the CDR3 is TGCGCCAGCAGCTTGGGACAGGCAAATGAAAAACTGTTTTTT. Protein sequence: CASSLGQANEKLFF.

V and J are TRBV11-2 and TRBJ1-3; no reliable D call. V gave up 2 bases and J gave up 0 bases, with 5 bases separating them. Per the germline V gene, CDR1 is SGHAT and CDR2 is FQNNGV. This CDR3 is 14 amino acids long. Here the CDR3 reads CASSLLSSGNTIYF. CDR3 DNA sequence: TGTGCCAGCAGCTTACTGAGCTCTGGAAACACCATATATTTT.

The chain uses TRBV2 and TRBJ2-7; D gene unclear. Trimming shortened V by 5 bases and J by 6 bases, and 11 bases separated the two germline ends. The germline CDR1 and CDR2 sequences are SNHLY and FYNNEI. This CDR3 is 12 amino acids long. CDR3 amino acids: CASSRIWAEQYF. CDR3 nucleotide sequence: TGTGCCAGCAGTCGAATATGGGCCGAGCAGTACTTC.

This chain joins TRBV2 and TRBJ1-5; weak D call: TRBD1 (6 bases). The ends were cut back, 8 bases at V and 4 bases at J, with 12 bases in the middle. Germline CDR1 reads SNHLY; CDR2 reads FYNNEI. This CDR3 has 13 amino acids. For the CDR3, the DNA is TGTGCCAGCGGACAGTTTCCGAATCAGCCCCAGCATTTT. Translating it yields CASGQFPNQPQHF.

This clone was picked up one time. This chain links TRBV13 with TRBJ2-7, with 7 bases matching TRBD1. Germline V gene lookup returns CDR1 PRHDT and CDR2 FYEKMQ (reference sequence). The CDR3 covers 13 residues. J was trimmed by 2 bases and V by 5 bases; bases with no gene match: 3. CDR3 region: CASSDRETYEQYF. The CDR3, as DNA: TGTGCCAGCAGCGACAGGGAGACCTACGAGCAGTACTTC.

V is TRBV6-2 or TRBV6-3 and J is TRBJ2-1, with 9 bases fitting TRBD2. The CDR3 contains 17 residues. V gave up 5 bases and J gave up 1 base; unmatched junction bases: 9. The germline CDR1 and CDR2 sequences are MNHEY and SVGEGT. The CDR3 bases are TGTGCCAGCAGTGGACCGAGCGGGGGGTATTCCTACAATGAGCAGTTCTTC. This translates into CASSGPSGGYSYNEQFF.

CDR3 sequence: CASSKQPGGPYGYTF. CDR3 nucleotide sequence: TGTGCCAGCAGTAAACAACCAGGGGGGCCCTATGGCTACACCTTC. The V gene is TRBV7-2, the J gene TRBJ1-2; 7 bases are a match to TRBD1. Germline V gene sequence: CDR1 SGHTA, CDR2 FQGNSA. Trimming cost V 6 bases and J 4 bases; bases outside gene matches: 11. CDR3 length equals 15 residues.

This clone was seen only once. V is TRBV7-8 and J is TRBJ1-2; D perhaps matches TRBD1 (6 bases). Germline CDR1 is SGHVS and CDR2 is FQNEAQ. V lost 3 bases and J lost 1, with 9 bases in between. The CDR3 length is 14 residues. CDR3 in amino acids: CASSFGGLNYGYTF. DNA for the CDR3: TGTGCCAGCAGCTTCGGGGGGCTTAACTATGGCTACACCTTC.